The entry below gives a single TCR beta chain sequence along with its context. Library construction for TCR beta used iRepertoire HTBI primers and Arm-PCR of CDR3 regions. MiXCR, run by TCRdb on the multiplex PCR reads, gives a single entry per CDR3 protein. The table records about 430,000 distinct CDR3 sequences, 20% to 25% of them present only once. The sample comes from a study of regulatory T cells in long-lasting Graves disease. CDR1 is SEHNR and CDR2 is FQNEAQ in the germline V gene (reference sequence). The CDR3 runs to 16 residues. Trimming cost V 3 bases and J 0 bases, with 14 bases left between them. Time point denoted: persistent/refractory GD, antithyroid drugs over 5 years with positive TRAb. PBMCs were the source of the RNA used for TCR sequencing.

Source: peripheral blood mononuclear cells (PBMCs), taken when the disease was refractory, from a patient treated with antithyroid drugs. V and J are TRBV7-9 and TRBJ2-5; D unresolved. The TCR comes from a female donor with Graves disease. The CDR3 region has the DNA TGTGCCAGCAGCTTGTCCGGAGACCCGTACCAAGAGACCCAGTACTTC. Translating gives CASSLSGDPYQETQYF.